These T cell receptor beta chains were read from a single sample in a study of PD-1 blockade in classical Hodgkin lymphoma. Libraries were prepared by immunoSEQ multiplex PCR; TCRdb keeps only in-frame clonotypes and omits some of them. This table holds 20,000 to 30,000 clones, approximately 80% found once. Sequenced material: peripheral blood mononuclear cells (PBMCs), taken before the second cycle of nivolumab. These TCRs come from a human donor with classical Hodgkin lymphoma. Both conserved end residues are trimmed from each CDR3.

j_call	v_call	cdr3_aa
TRBJ1-6	TRBV27	ASTNYNSPLH
TRBJ1-5	TRBV4-1	ASSQENRGGQPQH
TRBJ2-7	TRBV28	ASSLHLRLYEQY
TRBJ1-1	TRBV2	ASMQRTEAF
TRBJ2-7	TRBV4-3	ASSQDIRGYEQY
TRBJ2-1	TRBV6-1	ASSPQREYNEQF
TRBJ2-3	TRBV7-3	ARILQGKVAGPTDTQY
TRBJ2-1	TRBV7-7	ASSLEIASYNEQF
TRBJ2-7	TRBV5-1	ASSSDRGGEQY
TRBJ2-2	TRBV19	ASSTLVGAGELF
TRBJ1-2	TRBV29-1	SDSTGDGYGYT
TRBJ1-5	TRBV2	ASSGEVVPQH
TRBJ1-2	TRBV4-2	ASSLKGKYGYT
TRBJ1-5	TRBV19	ASTILGRVNQPQH
TRBJ2-1	TRBV6-4	ASSSLAGSYNEQF
TRBJ2-2	TRBV7-2	ASSLWAGQGMAGELF
TRBJ1-2	TRBV6-5	ASSYGHPRYGYT
TRBJ1-2	TRBV5-1	ASSPSYPFNYGYT
TRBJ2-1	TRBV7-8	ASSLAGSYNEQF
TRBJ1-2	TRBV28	ASSLTGAYGYT
TRBJ2-7	TRBV5-4	ASSLAGFGSTYEQY
TRBJ1-6	TRBV2	ASSERWGSPGGSPLH
TRBJ2-7	TRBV28	ASSFDRENDYEQY
TRBJ2-7	TRBV11-3	ASTYAGKFDEQY
TRBJ2-1	TRBV5-4	ASSSITSGSNEQF
TRBJ1-3	TRBV7-9	ASSPSSGNTIY
TRBJ2-1	TRBV13	ASSQDRSSSYNEQF
TRBJ2-7	TRBV6-5	ASSNPLAGEYEQY
.	TRBV5-1	ASSLSPAGVDEQY
TRBJ2-1	TRBV19	ASSILGASYNEQF
TRBJ2-3	TRBV30	AWSPSTDTQY
TRBJ2-7	TRBV4-1	ASSQGSGKGPLIYEQY
TRBJ1-1	TRBV9	ASSTETGNTEAF
TRBJ2-7	TRBV18	ASSPNDYEQY
TRBJ2-2	TRBV9	ASSVGTGWTGELF
TRBJ2-1	TRBV7-6	ASTQLAGPYNEQF